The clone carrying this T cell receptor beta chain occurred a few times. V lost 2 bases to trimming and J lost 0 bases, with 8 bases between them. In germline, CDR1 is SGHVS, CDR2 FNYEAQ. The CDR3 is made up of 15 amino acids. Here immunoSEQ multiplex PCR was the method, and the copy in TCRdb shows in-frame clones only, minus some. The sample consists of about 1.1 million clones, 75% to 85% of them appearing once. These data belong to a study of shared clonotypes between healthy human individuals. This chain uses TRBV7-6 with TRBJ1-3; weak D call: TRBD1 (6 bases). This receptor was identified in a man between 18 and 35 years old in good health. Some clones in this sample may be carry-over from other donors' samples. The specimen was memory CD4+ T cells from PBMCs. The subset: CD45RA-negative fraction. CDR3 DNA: TGTGCCAGCAGCTTATCCAGGGGCTCTGGAAACACCATATATTTT. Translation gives CASSLSRGSGNTIYF.